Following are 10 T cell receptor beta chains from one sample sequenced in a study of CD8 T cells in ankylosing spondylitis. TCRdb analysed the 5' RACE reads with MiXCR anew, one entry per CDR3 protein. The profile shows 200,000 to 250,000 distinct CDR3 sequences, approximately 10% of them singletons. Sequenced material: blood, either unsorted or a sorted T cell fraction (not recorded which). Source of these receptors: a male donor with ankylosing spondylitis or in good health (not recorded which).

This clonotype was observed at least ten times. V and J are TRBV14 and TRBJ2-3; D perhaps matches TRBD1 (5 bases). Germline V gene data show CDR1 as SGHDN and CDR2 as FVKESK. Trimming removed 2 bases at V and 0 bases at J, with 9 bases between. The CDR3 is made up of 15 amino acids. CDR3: CASSQSAGSTDTQYF. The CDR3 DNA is TGTGCCAGCAGCCAATCGGCAGGGAGCACAGATACGCAGTATTTT.

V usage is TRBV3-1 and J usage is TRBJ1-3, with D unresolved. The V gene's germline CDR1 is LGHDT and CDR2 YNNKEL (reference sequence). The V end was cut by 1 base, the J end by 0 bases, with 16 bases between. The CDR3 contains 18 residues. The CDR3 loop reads CASSQGGLGRSSGNTIYF. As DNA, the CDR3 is TGTGCCAGCAGCCAAGGAGGGTTGGGCAGGAGCTCTGGAAACACCATATATTTT. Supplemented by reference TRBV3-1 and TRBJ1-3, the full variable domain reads DTAVSQTPKYLVTQMGNDKSIKCEQNLGHDTMYWYKQDSKKFLKIMFSYNNKELIINETVPNRFSPKSPDKAHLNLHINSLELGDSAVYFCASSQGGLGRSSGNTIYFGEGSWLTVV.

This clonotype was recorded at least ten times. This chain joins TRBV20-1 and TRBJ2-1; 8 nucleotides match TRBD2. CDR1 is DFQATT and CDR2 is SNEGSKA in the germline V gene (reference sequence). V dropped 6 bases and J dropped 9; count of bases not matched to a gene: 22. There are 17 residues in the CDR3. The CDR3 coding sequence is TGCAGTGCCTACTCGCCAGTAGCGGGGCCTATTAGGGGTGAGCAGTTCTTC. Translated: CSAYSPVAGPIRGEQFF.

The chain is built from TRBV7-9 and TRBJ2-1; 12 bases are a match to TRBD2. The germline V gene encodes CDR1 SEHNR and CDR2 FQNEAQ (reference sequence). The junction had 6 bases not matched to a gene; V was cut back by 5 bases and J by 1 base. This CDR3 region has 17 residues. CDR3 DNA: TGTGCCAGCAGCCCTCGGACTAGCGGGATATCCTACAATGAGCAGTTCTTC. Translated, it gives CASSPRTSGISYNEQFF.

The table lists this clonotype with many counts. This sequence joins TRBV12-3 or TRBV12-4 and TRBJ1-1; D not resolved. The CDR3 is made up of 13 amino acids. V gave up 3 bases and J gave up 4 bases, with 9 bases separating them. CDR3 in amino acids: CASSLTRITEAFF. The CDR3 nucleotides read TGTGCCAGCAGTTTGACACGGATCACTGAAGCTTTCTTT.

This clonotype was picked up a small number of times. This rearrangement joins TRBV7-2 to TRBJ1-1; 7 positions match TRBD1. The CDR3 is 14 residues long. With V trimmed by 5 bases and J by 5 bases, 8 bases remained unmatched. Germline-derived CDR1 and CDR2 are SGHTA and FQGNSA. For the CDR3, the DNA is TGTGCCAGCAGCCACTCGGGACAGAGGACTGAAGCTTTCTTT. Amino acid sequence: CASSHSGQRTEAFF.

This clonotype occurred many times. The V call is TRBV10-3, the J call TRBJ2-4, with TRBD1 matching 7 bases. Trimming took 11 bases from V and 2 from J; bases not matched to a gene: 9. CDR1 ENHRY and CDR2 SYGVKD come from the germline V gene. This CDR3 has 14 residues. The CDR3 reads CAAGGKGTKNIQYF. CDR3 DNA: TGTGCCGCAGGGGGAAAAGGGACCAAAAACATTCAGTACTTC.

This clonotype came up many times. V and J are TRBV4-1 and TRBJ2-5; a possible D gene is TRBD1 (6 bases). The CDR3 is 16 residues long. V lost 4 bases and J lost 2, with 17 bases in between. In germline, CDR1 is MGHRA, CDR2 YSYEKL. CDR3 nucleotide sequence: TGCGCCAGCAGCCCCCTGGGTGGACAGATTCAAGAGACCCAGTACTTC. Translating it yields CASSPLGGQIQETQYF.

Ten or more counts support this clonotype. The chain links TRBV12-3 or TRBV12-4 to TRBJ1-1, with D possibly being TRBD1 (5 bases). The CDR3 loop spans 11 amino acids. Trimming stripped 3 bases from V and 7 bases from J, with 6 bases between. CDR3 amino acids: CASSFGGEAFF. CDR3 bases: TGTGCCAGCAGTTTCGGGGGTGAAGCTTTCTTT.

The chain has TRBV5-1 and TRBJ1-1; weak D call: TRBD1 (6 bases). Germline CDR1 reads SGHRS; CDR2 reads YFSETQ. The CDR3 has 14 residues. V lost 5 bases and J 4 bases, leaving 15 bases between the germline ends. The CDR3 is CASRDGTGPTEAFF. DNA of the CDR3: TGCGCCAGCAGGGATGGTACAGGGCCCACTGAAGCTTTCTTT.